A selection of T cell receptor beta chains follows, all from one sample in a study of blood T cells in healthy people across ages. TCRdb fed the 5' RACE reads into MiXCR, producing one record per CDR3 protein. The sample records roughly 730,000 distinct CDR3 sequences, around 50% being singletons. The sequenced sample was blood. These TCRs come from a man in his forties or fifties in good health. Both conserved end residues are part of each CDR3. D genes are given only for firm matches. Clone size is shown for a subset of rows, as once, few, many or a class of expanded clone.

size: few
V: TRBV3-1
J: TRBJ2-7
D: .
DNA: TGTGCCAGCAGCCAAAACGCAGTAGCCTACGAGCAGTACTTC
CDR3: CASSQNAVAYEQYF

size: many
V: TRBV12-3/TRBV12-4
J: TRBJ2-5
D: .
DNA: TGTGCCAGCAGTGCTGGGGGAGAGACCCAGTACTTC
CDR3: CASSAGGETQYF

size: .
V: TRBV20-1
J: TRBJ2-1
D: .
DNA: TGCAGTGCTAGGGAGGGGGTCGGGGGCCGCGGGCAGTTCTTC
CDR3: CSAREGVGGRGQFF

size: .
V: TRBV4-3
J: TRBJ2-5
D: .
DNA: TGCGCCAGCAGCCAGCCCCGACAGGTGGGGGAGACCCAGTACTTC
CDR3: CASSQPRQVGETQYF

size: .
V: TRBV12-3/TRBV12-4
J: TRBJ2-1
D: TRBD2
DNA: TGTGCCAGCAGTTTTTGGAGAGCGGGGGGACTAAACAATGAGCAGTTCTTC
CDR3: CASSFWRAGGLNNEQFF

size: .
V: TRBV9
J: TRBJ2-6
D: .
DNA: TGTGCCAGCAGCGCCTACCAGAGTTCTGGGGCCAACGTCCTGACTTTC
CDR3: CASSAYQSSGANVLTF

size: .
V: TRBV20-1
J: TRBJ1-1
D: .
DNA: TGCAGTGCTCACCCCCCAATGGGGGTTGAAGCTTTCTTT
CDR3: CSAHPPMGVEAFF

size: .
V: TRBV7-9
J: TRBJ1-4
D: .
DNA: TGTGCCAGCAGCGTCACAGGACCGAATGAAAAACTGTTTTTT
CDR3: CASSVTGPNEKLFF

size: .
V: TRBV6-6
J: TRBJ1-1
D: TRBD1
DNA: TGTGCGACAGGGATGAACACTGAAGCTTTCTTT
CDR3: CATGMNTEAFF

size: .
V: TRBV20-1
J: TRBJ2-3
D: .
DNA: TGCAGTGCTAGAGAACAGGCCTCTACGCAGTATTTT
CDR3: CSAREQASTQYF

size: .
V: TRBV27
J: TRBJ2-7
D: .
DNA: TGTGCCAGCAGTCCCCGGGGGCCAGGGAACGAGCAGTACTTC
CDR3: CASSPRGPGNEQYF

size: .
V: TRBV20-1
J: TRBJ2-1
D: TRBD1
DNA: TGCAGTGCTGCCTCCGGGACAGGGCAAGAGCAGTTCTTC
CDR3: CSAASGTGQEQFF

size: .
V: TRBV5-1
J: TRBJ2-1
D: TRBD2
DNA: TGCGCCAGCAGCCCGGGGGGGCAGGGCCCCTACAATGAGCAGTTCTTC
CDR3: CASSPGGQGPYNEQFF

size: few
V: TRBV6-5
J: TRBJ2-6
D: .
DNA: TGTGCCAGCAGTCACCGGGGGCTCGGCTCTGGGGCCAACGTCCTGACTTTC
CDR3: CASSHRGLGSGANVLTF

size: once
V: TRBV7-2
J: TRBJ2-5
D: TRBD1
DNA: TGTGCCAGCAGTCCCCCGGGACAGAGGAAAGAGACCCAGTACTTC
CDR3: CASSPPGQRKETQYF

size: .
V: TRBV27
J: TRBJ1-2
D: .
DNA: TGTGCCAGCAGCCTTAGAGGGGTCGGCTATGGCTACACCTTC
CDR3: CASSLRGVGYGYTF

size: .
V: TRBV18
J: TRBJ2-7
D: .
DNA: TGTGCCAGCTCACCACAAGCCAACTACGAGCAGTACTTC
CDR3: CASSPQANYEQYF

size: .
V: TRBV15
J: TRBJ1-5
D: TRBD1
DNA: TGTGCCACCAGCGGGACAGGGCGCCCGAGCAATCAGCCCCAGCATTTT
CDR3: CATSGTGRPSNQPQHF

size: .
V: TRBV12-3/TRBV12-4
J: TRBJ2-5
D: TRBD2
DNA: TGTGCCAGCAGTTTGTCGAGCGGGAGGGCCTTGGGGGAGCAGTACTTC
CDR3: CASSLSSGRALGEQYF

size: .
V: TRBV2
J: TRBJ2-3
D: .
DNA: TGTGCCAGCAGCGCCACCCGGGACCTCCGCACAGATACGCAGTATTTT
CDR3: CASSATRDLRTDTQYF

size: .
V: TRBV11-2
J: TRBJ2-7
D: .
DNA: TGTGCCAGCAGCTTCAGTTCAGGGACGGGCGAGCAGTACTTC
CDR3: CASSFSSGTGEQYF

size: .
V: TRBV7-6
J: TRBJ2-5
D: .
DNA: TGTGCCAGCAGCTTAGGTCAGGGGATGGAGACCCAGTACTTC
CDR3: CASSLGQGMETQYF

size: .
V: TRBV3-1
J: TRBJ2-7
D: .
DNA: TGTGCCAGCAACACAGAGAGAGAAGGCCAGTACTTC
CDR3: CASNTEREGQYF

size: .
V: TRBV6-5
J: TRBJ2-4
D: TRBD1
DNA: TGTGCCAGCAGTCCCGACAGGGCGTCCAAAAACATTCAGTACTTC
CDR3: CASSPDRASKNIQYF

size: .
V: TRBV5-1
J: TRBJ2-3
D: TRBD2
DNA: TGCGCCAGCAGCCTCCGAACTAGCGCCGAGCTGACAGATACGCAGTATTTT
CDR3: CASSLRTSAELTDTQYF

size: .
V: TRBV10-3
J: TRBJ2-3
D: .
DNA: TGTGCCATCAGTGAGTCGGGGGTTGCGTTAGATACGCAGTATTTT
CDR3: CAISESGVALDTQYF

size: .
V: TRBV4-3
J: TRBJ1-2
D: TRBD1
DNA: TGCGCCAGCAGCCAAGAGGGGACAGGGGACAACTATGGCTACACCTTC
CDR3: CASSQEGTGDNYGYTF

size: few
V: TRBV20-1
J: TRBJ2-7
D: TRBD2
DNA: TGCAGTGCTCCAGGTCCAGGCCTAGCGGGATACGAGCAGTACTTC
CDR3: CSAPGPGLAGYEQYF

size: .
V: TRBV20-1
J: TRBJ2-7
D: .
DNA: TGCAGTGCTAAGGCCCCTCCGGAGCTGGCCTCCTACGAGCAGTACTTC
CDR3: CSAKAPPELASYEQYF

size: few
V: TRBV4-3
J: TRBJ1-2
D: .
DNA: TGCGCCAGCAGCCAGAGACGAGGGGCTTATGGCTACACCTTC
CDR3: CASSQRRGAYGYTF

size: .
V: TRBV25-1
J: TRBJ2-7
D: .
DNA: TGTGCCACCCAACAGGGAACGGCAACGGGCGAGCAGTACTTC
CDR3: CATQQGTATGEQYF

size: few
V: TRBV12-3/TRBV12-4
J: TRBJ1-4
D: .
DNA: TGTGCCAGCAGTTTTCAGTTGACTAATGAAAAACTGTTTTTT
CDR3: CASSFQLTNEKLFF

size: .
V: TRBV5-6
J: TRBJ2-1
D: TRBD2
DNA: TGTGCCAGCAGCGTGGGACTAGCGGGAGTAAGCTCCTACAATGAGCAGTTCTTC
CDR3: CASSVGLAGVSSYNEQFF

size: .
V: TRBV3-1
J: TRBJ2-2
D: TRBD2
DNA: TGTGCCAGCAGCCAAGGTCTGCGGGGAGGGTCCGGGGAGCTGTTTTTT
CDR3: CASSQGLRGGSGELFF

size: .
V: TRBV28
J: TRBJ2-7
D: TRBD1
DNA: TGTGCCAGCAGTTTATTCAGGGGGCCCTCCTACGAGCAGTACTTC
CDR3: CASSLFRGPSYEQYF

size: .
V: TRBV4-2
J: TRBJ1-1
D: .
DNA: TGTGCCAGCAGCCAAGAAACGGACAGTTCTACTGAAGCTTTCTTT
CDR3: CASSQETDSSTEAFF

size: .
V: TRBV29-1
J: TRBJ2-3
D: TRBD2
DNA: TGCAGCGTTGAAGGTAGCGGGGGGGCCTCTGGTACGCAGTATTTT
CDR3: CSVEGSGGASGTQYF

size: .
V: TRBV28
J: TRBJ2-1
D: TRBD2
DNA: TGTGCCAGCACCCCAGCGGGAGAGTACTCCTACAATGAGCAGTTCTTC
CDR3: CASTPAGEYSYNEQFF

size: .
V: TRBV6-6
J: TRBJ1-1
D: .
DNA: TGTGCCAGCAGGACGTCCCGGGAGACTGAAGCTTTCTTT
CDR3: CASRTSRETEAFF

size: .
V: TRBV29-1
J: TRBJ1-1
D: .
DNA: TGCAGCGTGCAGGGCGGATGGGGCACTGAAGCTTTCTTT
CDR3: CSVQGGWGTEAFF

size: .
V: TRBV12-3/TRBV12-4
J: TRBJ2-7
D: TRBD2
DNA: TGTGCCAGCAGTTTAACTAGCGACTCCTACGAGCAGTACTTC
CDR3: CASSLTSDSYEQYF

size: .
V: TRBV7-2
J: TRBJ1-2
D: .
DNA: TGTGCCAGCAGCTTAAGTGGCAGGGAACATGGCTACACCTTC
CDR3: CASSLSGREHGYTF

size: .
V: TRBV28
J: TRBJ2-5
D: TRBD2
DNA: TGTGCCAGCAGCCGGCGGGGGGTCAAAGAGACCCAGTACTTC
CDR3: CASSRRGVKETQYF

size: .
V: TRBV3-1
J: TRBJ2-3
D: TRBD2
DNA: TGTGCCAGTAGCCAACGCGTAGCGGGGGGGCACACAGATACGCAGTATTTT
CDR3: CASSQRVAGGHTDTQYF

size: .
V: TRBV6-5
J: TRBJ2-7
D: .
DNA: TGTGCCACGACGCGGGTTCCCTACGAGCAGTACTTC
CDR3: CATTRVPYEQYF

size: once
V: TRBV28
J: TRBJ2-7
D: .
DNA: TGTGCCAGCAGTAAAGAGGGGGTCGGGGCGTACGAGCAGTACTTC
CDR3: CASSKEGVGAYEQYF

size: few
V: TRBV18
J: TRBJ1-6
D: .
DNA: TGTGCCAGCTCGCCGCAGGGAGGGAATTCACCCCTCCACTTT
CDR3: CASSPQGGNSPLHF

size: .
V: TRBV20-1
J: TRBJ2-5
D: TRBD2
DNA: TGCAGTGCTAGAGCCCCGGGACGGGGGGGCTTGGAGACCCAGTACTTC
CDR3: CSARAPGRGGLETQYF

size: .
V: TRBV27
J: TRBJ2-1
D: TRBD1
DNA: TGTGCCAGCATTATTACCGCTAGACCTAACGATCCTCCCTGGACAGGGGCTGGGGAGACCCAGTTCTTC
CDR3: CASIITARPNDPPWTGAGETQFF

size: few
V: TRBV12-5
J: TRBJ2-5
D: TRBD1
DNA: TGTGCTAGTGGTTTGGAGGGACAGGGGACCCAAGAGACCCAGTACTTC
CDR3: CASGLEGQGTQETQYF

size: few
V: TRBV7-6
J: TRBJ2-3
D: .
DNA: TGTGCCAGCAGCTTAGGGAGTCCGCAGTATTTT
CDR3: CASSLGSPQYF

size: .
V: TRBV3-1
J: TRBJ2-5
D: .
DNA: TGTGCCAGCAGCCCCTCGGGGGAAGAGACCCAGTACTTC
CDR3: CASSPSGEETQYF